This TCR beta chain was sequenced during a study of OX40 agonist ivuxolimab in advanced cancers. Background on the study: A male proportion of around 86% was recorded, with mean age approximately 57 years and range about 20 to 85. Past anti-PD-1, anti-PD-L1 or anti-CTLA-4 therapy was accepted, and approximately 37% had received some.

This clone was recorded once. Some clones are missing from TCRdb's copy, which holds only in-frame ones; the method was immunoSEQ multiplex PCR. This sample yields 70,000 or so clones, of which 80% to 90% are seen a single time; about 1% belongs to the top ten. CDR3 length equals 16 residues. Germline V gene data show CDR1 as SGHAT and CDR2 as FQNNGV. J gave up 7 bases and V 5 bases, and 12 bases lay outside the gene matches. The chain recombines TRBV11-2 with TRBJ2-1; 9 bases are a match to TRBD1. This receptor was identified in an adult with an advanced solid tumor such as melanoma, head and neck, liver or kidney cancer. The source was CD4+ or CD8+ T cells sorted from blood, collected in a trial of the OX40 agonist ivuxolimab. The CDR3 protein is CASSRGGDRVDNEQFF. The CDR3 region has the DNA TGTGCCAGCAGCCGAGGGGGGGACAGGGTTGATAATGAGCAGTTCTTC.